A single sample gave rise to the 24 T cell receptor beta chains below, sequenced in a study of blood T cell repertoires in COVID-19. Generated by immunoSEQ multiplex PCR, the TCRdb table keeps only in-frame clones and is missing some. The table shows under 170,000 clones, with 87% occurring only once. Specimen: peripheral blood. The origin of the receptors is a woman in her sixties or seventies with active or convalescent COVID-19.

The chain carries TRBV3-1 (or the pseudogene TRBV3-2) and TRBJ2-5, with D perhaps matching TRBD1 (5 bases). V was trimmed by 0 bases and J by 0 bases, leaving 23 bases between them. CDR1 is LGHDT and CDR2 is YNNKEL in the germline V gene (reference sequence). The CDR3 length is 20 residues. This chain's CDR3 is CASSQETNHRFVRDQETQYF. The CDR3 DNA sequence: TGTGCCAGCAGCCAAGAAACGAATCACCGATTTGTCAGGGACCAAGAGACCCAGTACTTC.

The CDR3 DNA follows: TGTGCCAGCAGCCAAGCGGTAGCGGGGGATGAGCAGTTCTTC. Translation gives CASSQAVAGDEQFF. The chain is built from TRBV3-1 (or the pseudogene TRBV3-2) and TRBJ2-1, with TRBD2 matching 9 bases. Germline lookup yields CDR1 LGHDT and CDR2 YNNKEL (reference sequence). V was pared by 1 base and J by 8 bases, with 3 bases of the junction left unmatched. CDR3 size: 14 residues.

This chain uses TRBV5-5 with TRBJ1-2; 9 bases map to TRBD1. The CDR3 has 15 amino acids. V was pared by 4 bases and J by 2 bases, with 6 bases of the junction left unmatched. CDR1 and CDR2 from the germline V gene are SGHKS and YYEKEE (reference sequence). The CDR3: CASSLWTGANYGYTF. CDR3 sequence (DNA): TGTGCCAGCAGCCTATGGACAGGGGCCAACTATGGCTACACCTTC.

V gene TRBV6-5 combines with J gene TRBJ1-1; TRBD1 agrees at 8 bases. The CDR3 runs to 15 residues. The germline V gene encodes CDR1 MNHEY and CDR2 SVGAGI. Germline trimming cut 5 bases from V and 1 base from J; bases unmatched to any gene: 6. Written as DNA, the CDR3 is TGTGCCAGCAGTCCGCCAGACAGGGGGAACACTGAAGCTTTCTTT. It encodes CASSPPDRGNTEAFF.

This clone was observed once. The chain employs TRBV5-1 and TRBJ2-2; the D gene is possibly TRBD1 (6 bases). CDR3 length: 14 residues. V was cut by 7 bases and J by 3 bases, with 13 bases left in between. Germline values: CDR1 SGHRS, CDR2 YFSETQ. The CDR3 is CASGKGGDTGELFF. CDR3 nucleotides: TGCGCCAGCGGAAAAGGGGGAGACACCGGGGAGCTGTTTTTT.

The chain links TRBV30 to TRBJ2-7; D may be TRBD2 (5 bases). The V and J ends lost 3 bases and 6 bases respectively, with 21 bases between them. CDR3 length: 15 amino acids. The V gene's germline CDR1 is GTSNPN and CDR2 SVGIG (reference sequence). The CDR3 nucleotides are TGTGCCTGGAGGGGCGGCGGGCTAGTATCAAGCGAGCAGTACTTC. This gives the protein CAWRGGGLVSSEQYF.

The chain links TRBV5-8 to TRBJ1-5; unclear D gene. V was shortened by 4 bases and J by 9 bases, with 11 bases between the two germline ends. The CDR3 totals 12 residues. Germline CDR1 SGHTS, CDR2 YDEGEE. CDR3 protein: CASSPTEGPQHF. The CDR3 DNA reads TGTGCCAGCAGCCCTACAGAAGGGCCCCAGCATTTT. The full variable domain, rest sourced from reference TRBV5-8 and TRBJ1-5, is EAGVTQSPTHLIKTRGQQATLRCSPISGHTSVYWYQQALGLGLQFLLWYDEGEERNRGNFPPRFSGRQFPNYSSELNVNALELEDSALYLCASSPTEGPQHFGDGTRLSIL.

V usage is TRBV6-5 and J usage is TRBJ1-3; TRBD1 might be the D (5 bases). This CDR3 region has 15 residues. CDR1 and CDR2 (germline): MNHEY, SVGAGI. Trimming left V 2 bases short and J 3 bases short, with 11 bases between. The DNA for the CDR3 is TGTGCCAGCAGTTACAGGGGTTCAATTGGAAACACCATATATTTT. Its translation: CASSYRGSIGNTIYF.

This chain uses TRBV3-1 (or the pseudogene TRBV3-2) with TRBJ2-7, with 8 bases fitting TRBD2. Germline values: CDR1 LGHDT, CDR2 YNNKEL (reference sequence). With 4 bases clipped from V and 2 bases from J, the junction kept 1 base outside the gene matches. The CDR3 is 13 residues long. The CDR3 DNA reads TGTGCCAGCAGCCCGGGGGGGGCCTACGAGCAGTACTTC. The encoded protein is CASSPGGAYEQYF.

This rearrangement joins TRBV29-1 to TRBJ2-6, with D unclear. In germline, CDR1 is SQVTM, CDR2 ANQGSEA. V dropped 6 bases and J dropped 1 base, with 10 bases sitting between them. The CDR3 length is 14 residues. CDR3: CSVVDKSGANVLTF. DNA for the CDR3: TGCAGCGTCGTAGACAAATCTGGGGCCAACGTCCTGACTTTC.

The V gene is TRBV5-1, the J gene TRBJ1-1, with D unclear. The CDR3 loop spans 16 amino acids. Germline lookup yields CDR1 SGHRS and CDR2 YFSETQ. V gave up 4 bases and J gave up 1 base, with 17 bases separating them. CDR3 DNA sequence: TGCGCCAGCAGCCAGACTTGGCGTAGCTGGAACACTGAAGCTTTCTTT. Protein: CASSQTWRSWNTEAFF.

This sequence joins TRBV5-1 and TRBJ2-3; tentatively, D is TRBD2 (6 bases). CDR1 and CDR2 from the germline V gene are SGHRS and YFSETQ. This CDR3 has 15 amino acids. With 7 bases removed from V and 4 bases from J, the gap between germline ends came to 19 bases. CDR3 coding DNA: TGCGCCAGCGCCCCTCAGGCGGGGCTGGCAGATACGCAGTATTTT. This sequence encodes CASAPQAGLADTQYF.

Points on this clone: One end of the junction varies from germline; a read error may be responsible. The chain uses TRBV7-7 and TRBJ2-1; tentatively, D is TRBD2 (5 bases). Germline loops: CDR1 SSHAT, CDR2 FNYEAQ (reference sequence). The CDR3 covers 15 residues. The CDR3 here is CASSLGNQLGSEQFF. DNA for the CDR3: TGTGCTAGCAGCTTAGGGAATCAGTTAGGGAGTGAGCAGTTCTTC.

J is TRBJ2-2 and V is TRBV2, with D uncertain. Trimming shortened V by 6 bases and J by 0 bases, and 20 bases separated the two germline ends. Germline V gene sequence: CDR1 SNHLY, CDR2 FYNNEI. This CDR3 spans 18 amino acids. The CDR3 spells CASRRQPLTVSNTGELFF. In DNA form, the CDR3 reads TGTGCCAGCAGAAGACAACCCTTAACCGTTTCGAACACCGGGGAGCTGTTTTTT.

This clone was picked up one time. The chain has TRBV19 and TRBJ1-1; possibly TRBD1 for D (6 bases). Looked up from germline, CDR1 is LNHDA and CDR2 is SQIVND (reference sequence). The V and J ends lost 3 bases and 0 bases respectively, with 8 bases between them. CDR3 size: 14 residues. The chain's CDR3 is CASSIGTLNTEAFF. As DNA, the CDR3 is TGTGCCAGTAGTATCGGGACACTGAACACTGAAGCTTTCTTT.

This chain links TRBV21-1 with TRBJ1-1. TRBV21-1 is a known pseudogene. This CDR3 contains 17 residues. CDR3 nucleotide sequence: TGTGCCAGCAGCAAATGGGAAGGGGAGGGGCTGAACACTGAAGCTTTCTTT. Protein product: CASSKWEGEGLNTEAFF.

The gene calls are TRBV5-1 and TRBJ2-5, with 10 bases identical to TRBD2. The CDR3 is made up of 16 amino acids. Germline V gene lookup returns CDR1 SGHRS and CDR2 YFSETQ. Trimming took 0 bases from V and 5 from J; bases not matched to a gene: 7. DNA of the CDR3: TGCGCCAGCAGCTTGGGTCCTAGCGGGGGCGGGGAGACCCAGTACTTC. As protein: CASSLGPSGGGETQYF.

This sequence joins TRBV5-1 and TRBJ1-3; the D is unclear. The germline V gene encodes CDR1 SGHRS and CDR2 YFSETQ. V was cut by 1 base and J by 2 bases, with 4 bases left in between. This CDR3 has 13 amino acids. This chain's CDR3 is CASSLLAGNTIYF. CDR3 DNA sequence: TGCGCCAGCAGCTTGTTAGCTGGAAACACCATATATTTT.

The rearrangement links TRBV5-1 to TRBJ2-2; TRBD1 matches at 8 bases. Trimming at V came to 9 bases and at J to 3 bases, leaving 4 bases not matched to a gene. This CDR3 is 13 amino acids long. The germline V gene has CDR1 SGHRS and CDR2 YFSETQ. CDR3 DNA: TGCGCCACCACGGACAGGGACACCGGGGAGCTGTTTTTT. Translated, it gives CATTDRDTGELFF. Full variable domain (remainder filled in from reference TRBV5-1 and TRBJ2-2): KAGVTQTPRYLIKTRGQQVTLSCSPISGHRSVSWYQQTPGQGLQFLFEYFSETQRNKGNFPGRFSGRQFSNSRSEMNVSTLELGDSALYLCATTDRDTGELFFGEGSRLTVL.

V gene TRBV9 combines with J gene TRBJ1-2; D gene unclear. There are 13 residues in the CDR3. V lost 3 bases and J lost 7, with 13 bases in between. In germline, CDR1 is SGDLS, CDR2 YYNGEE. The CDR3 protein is CASSEGDKGGYTF. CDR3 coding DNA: TGTGCCAGCAGCGAGGGAGACAAGGGTGGCTACACCTTC.

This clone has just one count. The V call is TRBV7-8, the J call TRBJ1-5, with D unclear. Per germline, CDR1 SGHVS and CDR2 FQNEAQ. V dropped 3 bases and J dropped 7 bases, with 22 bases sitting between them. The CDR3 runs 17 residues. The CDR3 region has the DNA TGTGCCAGCAGCTTGGCCGGGGAATTACAGCTAGGCCAGCCCCAGCATTTT. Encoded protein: CASSLAGELQLGQPQHF.

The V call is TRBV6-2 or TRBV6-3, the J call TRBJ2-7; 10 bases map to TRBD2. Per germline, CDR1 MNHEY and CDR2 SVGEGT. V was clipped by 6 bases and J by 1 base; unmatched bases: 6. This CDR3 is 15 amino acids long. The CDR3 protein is CASRPSGGGSYEQYF. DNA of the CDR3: TGTGCCAGCAGACCTAGCGGGGGAGGGTCCTACGAGCAGTACTTC.

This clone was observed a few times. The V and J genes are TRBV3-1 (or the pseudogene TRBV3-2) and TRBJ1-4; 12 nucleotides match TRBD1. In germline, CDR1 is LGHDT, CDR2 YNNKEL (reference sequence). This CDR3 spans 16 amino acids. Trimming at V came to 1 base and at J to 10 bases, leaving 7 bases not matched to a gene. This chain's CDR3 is CASSQALGTGGGKLFF. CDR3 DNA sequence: TGTGCCAGCAGCCAAGCCTTAGGGACAGGGGGCGGAAAACTGTTTTTT.

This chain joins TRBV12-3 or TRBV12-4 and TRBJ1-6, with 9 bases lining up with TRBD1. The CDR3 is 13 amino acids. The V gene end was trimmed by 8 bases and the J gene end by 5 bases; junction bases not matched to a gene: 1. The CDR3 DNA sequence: TGTGCCAGCCGGGACAGGGATAATTCACCCCTCCACTTT. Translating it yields CASRDRDNSPLHF.